These 4 T cell receptor beta chains came from one sample sequenced in a study of blood T cell repertoires in COVID-19. The protocol was immunoSEQ multiplex PCR, while the TCRdb copy is restricted to in-frame clones and leaves out a portion. Here the sample spans under 300,000 clones, approximately 90% being singletons. Sequencing was performed on PBMCs or T cells enriched from blood (not recorded which). These receptor sequences come from a woman in her thirties or forties with acute COVID-19.

This clone was counted many times. The genes are TRBV10-1 and TRBJ2-1; TRBD1 agrees at 9 bases. The junction had 14 bases not matched to a gene; V was cut back by 5 bases and J by 9 bases. Germline-derived CDR1 and CDR2 are WNHNN and SYGVQD (reference sequence). This CDR3 has 16 amino acids. CDR3 DNA: TGCGCCAGCAGTTACTCCCAGGACAGGGGTCTTGGTGAGCAGTTCTTC. It translates to CASSYSQDRGLGEQFF.

The chain is built from TRBV9 and TRBJ2-2, with D tentatively TRBD2 (6 bases). Between the trimmed V and J ends, which lost 0 bases and 6 bases, there was a span of 18 bases. Germline loops: CDR1 SGDLS, CDR2 YYNGEE. This CDR3 contains 17 residues. CDR3 sequence reads: CASSVAGSGLKSGELFF. The CDR3 DNA sequence: TGTGCCAGCAGCGTAGCTGGGAGCGGACTAAAATCCGGGGAGCTGTTTTTT. The full variable domain, completed using reference TRBV9 and TRBJ2-2, is DSGVTQTPKHLITATGQRVTLRCSPRSGDLSVYWYQQSLDQGLQFLIQYYNGEERAKGNILERFSAQQFPDLHSELNLSSLELGDSALYFCASSVAGSGLKSGELFFGEGSRLTVL.

The gene calls are TRBV5-6 and TRBJ2-1; 7 bases agree with TRBD2. CDR1 is SGHDT and CDR2 is YYEEEE in the germline V gene. V gave up 2 bases and J gave up 8 bases; unmatched junction bases: 7. This CDR3 comprises 14 residues. In nucleotides, the CDR3 is TGTGCCAGCAGCTTCTCACTAGCGATTGATGAGCAGTTCTTC. It codes for CASSFSLAIDEQFF.

V gene TRBV18 combines with J gene TRBJ2-7; TRBD2 aligns across 14 bases. Germline lookup yields CDR1 KGHSH and CDR2 LQKENI. Germline trimming cut 3 bases from V and 5 bases from J; bases unmatched to any gene: 3. This CDR3 region has 15 residues. CDR3 protein: CASSPGTSGRDEQYV. CDR3 coding DNA: TGTGCCAGCTCACCCGGGACTAGCGGGAGAGACGAGCAGTACGTC.